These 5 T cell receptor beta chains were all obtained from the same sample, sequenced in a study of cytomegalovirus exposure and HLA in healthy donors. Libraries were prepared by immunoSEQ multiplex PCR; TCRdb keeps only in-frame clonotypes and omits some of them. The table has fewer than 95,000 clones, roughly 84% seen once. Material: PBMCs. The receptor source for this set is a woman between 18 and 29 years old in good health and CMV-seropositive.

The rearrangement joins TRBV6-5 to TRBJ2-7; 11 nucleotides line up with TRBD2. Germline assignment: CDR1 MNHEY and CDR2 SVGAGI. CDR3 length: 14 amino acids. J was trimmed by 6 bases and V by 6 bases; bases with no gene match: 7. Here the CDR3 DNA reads TGTGCCAGCAGATTAGCGGGGGGGTCGCGCGAGCAGTACTTC. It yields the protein CASRLAGGSREQYF.

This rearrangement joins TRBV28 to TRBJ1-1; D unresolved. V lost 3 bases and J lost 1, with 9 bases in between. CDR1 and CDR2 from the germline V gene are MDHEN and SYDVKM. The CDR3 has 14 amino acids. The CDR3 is CASSFIVRNTEAFF. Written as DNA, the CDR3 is TGTGCCAGCAGTTTTATAGTTCGGAACACTGAAGCTTTCTTT.

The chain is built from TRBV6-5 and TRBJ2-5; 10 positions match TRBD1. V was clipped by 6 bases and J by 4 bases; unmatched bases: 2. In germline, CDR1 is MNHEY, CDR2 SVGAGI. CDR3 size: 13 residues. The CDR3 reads CASRRDRGETQYF. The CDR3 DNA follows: TGTGCCAGCAGACGGGACAGGGGAGAGACCCAGTACTTC.

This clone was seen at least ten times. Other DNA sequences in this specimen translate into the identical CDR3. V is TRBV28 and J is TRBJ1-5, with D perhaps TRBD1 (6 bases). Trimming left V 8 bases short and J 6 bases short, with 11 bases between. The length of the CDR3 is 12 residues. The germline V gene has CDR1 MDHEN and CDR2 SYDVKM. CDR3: CASRQGSQPQHF. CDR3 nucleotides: TGTGCCAGCCGCCAGGGGAGTCAGCCCCAGCATTTT.

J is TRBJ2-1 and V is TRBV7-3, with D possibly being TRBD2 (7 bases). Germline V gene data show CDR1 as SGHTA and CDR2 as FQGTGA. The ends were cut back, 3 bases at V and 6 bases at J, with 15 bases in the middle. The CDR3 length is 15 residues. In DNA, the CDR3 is TGTGCCAGCAGCTTTCGTGGGGGGGCCGGCAATGAGCAGTTCTTC. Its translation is CASSFRGGAGNEQFF.